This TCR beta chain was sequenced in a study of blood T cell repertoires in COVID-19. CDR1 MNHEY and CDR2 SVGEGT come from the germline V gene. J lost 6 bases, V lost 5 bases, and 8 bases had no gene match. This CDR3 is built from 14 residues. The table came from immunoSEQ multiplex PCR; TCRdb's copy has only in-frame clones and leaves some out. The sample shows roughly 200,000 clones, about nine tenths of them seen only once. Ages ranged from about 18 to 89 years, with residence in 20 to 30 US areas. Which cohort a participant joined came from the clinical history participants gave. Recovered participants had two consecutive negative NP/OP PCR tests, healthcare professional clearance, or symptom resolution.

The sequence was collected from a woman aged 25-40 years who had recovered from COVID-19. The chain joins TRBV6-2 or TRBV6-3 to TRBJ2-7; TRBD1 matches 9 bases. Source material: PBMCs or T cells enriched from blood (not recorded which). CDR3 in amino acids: CASSIRDRDAEQYF. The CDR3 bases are TGTGCCAGCAGTATCCGGGACAGGGATGCCGAGCAGTACTTC.